A selection of T cell receptor beta chains follows, all from one sample in a study of blood T cell repertoires in COVID-19. The data were produced by immunoSEQ multiplex PCR, yet TCRdb's version contains in-frame clones alone and is incomplete. Of around 110,000 clones in the sample, about nine tenths are singletons; the top ten hold roughly 1.9%. Material: peripheral blood. These receptor sequences come from a human donor with active COVID-19. The donor label of this sample is uncertain. Both conserved end residues are part of each CDR3. A D gene is named only where the DNA matches it firmly. Clone sizes are given selectively: once, few, many, or a class where the clone is expanded.

J: TRBJ1-2; size: .; D: TRBD1; V: TRBV28; CDR3: CASSSQGAGYGYTF; DNA: TGTGCCAGCAGTTCACAGGGGGCAGGCTATGGCTACACCTTC
J: TRBJ2-3; size: .; D: .; V: TRBV6-6; CDR3: CASSYSMGLRSDTQYF; DNA: TGTGCCAGCAGTTACTCAATGGGGCTCCGGTCAGATACGCAGTATTTT
J: TRBJ1-6; size: .; D: .; V: TRBV15; CDR3: CATSRDSTLIHF; DNA: TGTGCCACCAGCAGAGATTCGACACTGATCCACTTT
J: TRBJ2-5; size: .; D: .; V: TRBV27; CDR3: CASSPYGETQYF; DNA: TGTGCCAGCAGTCCTTACGGGGAGACCCAGTACTTC
J: TRBJ2-3; size: .; D: .; V: TRBV14; CDR3: CASSQDLVRSDTQYF; DNA: TGTGCCAGCAGCCAAGATCTAGTAAGGTCAGATACGCAGTATTTT
J: TRBJ2-7; size: .; D: TRBD1; V: TRBV27; CDR3: CASGRDRGFYEQYF; DNA: TGTGCCAGCGGAAGAGACAGGGGTTTTTACGAGCAGTACTTC
J: TRBJ2-1; size: .; D: TRBD2; V: TRBV6-1; CDR3: CASSEGPGGRYNEQFF; DNA: TGTGCCAGCAGTGAAGGTCCCGGGGGGAGATACAATGAGCAGTTCTTC
J: TRBJ2-7; size: .; D: .; V: TRBV6-2/TRBV6-3; CDR3: CASRYTGSEQYF; DNA: TGTGCCAGCAGGTACACAGGGAGCGAGCAGTACTTC
J: TRBJ1-2; size: few; D: TRBD1; V: TRBV19; CDR3: CASSLAGTGKANYGYTF; DNA: TGTGCCAGTAGTCTAGCCGGGACAGGGAAAGCTAACTATGGCTACACCTTC
J: TRBJ2-1; size: .; D: TRBD2; V: TRBV4-1; CDR3: CASSQEFSGGWGNEQFF; DNA: TGCGCCAGCAGCCAAGAGTTTAGCGGGGGGTGGGGCAATGAGCAGTTCTTC
J: TRBJ1-2; size: .; D: .; V: TRBV6-6; CDR3: CASSPQGVPNYGYTF; DNA: TGTGCCAGCAGCCCACAGGGCGTCCCTAACTATGGCTACACCTTC
J: TRBJ2-3; size: .; D: TRBD2; V: TRBV4-3; CDR3: CASSQDAPPGGADTQYF; DNA: TGCGCCAGCAGCCAAGATGCTCCCCCGGGAGGGGCAGATACGCAGTATTTT
J: TRBJ1-5; size: .; D: TRBD1; V: TRBV11-2; CDR3: CASSSDGDRNQPQHF; DNA: TGTGCCAGCAGCTCGGACGGGGACAGAAATCAGCCCCAGCATTTT
J: TRBJ2-7; size: .; D: .; V: TRBV19; CDR3: CASKGGADEQYF; DNA: TGTGCCAGTAAGGGGGGGGCAGACGAGCAGTACTTC
J: TRBJ2-1; size: .; D: TRBD1; V: TRBV27; CDR3: CASTPIGTGEVEQFF; DNA: TGTGCCAGCACCCCAATCGGGACAGGGGAAGTGGAGCAGTTCTTC
J: TRBJ1-6; size: .; D: .; V: TRBV4-2; CDR3: CASSVSHRRNSLSPLHF; DNA: TGTGCCAGCAGCGTCTCCCACAGGAGAAACTCATTATCACCCCTCCACTTT
J: TRBJ2-7; size: .; D: .; V: TRBV7-9; CDR3: CASSSSHSAYEQYF; DNA: TGTGCCAGCAGCTCTTCCCACTCGGCCTACGAGCAGTACTTC
J: TRBJ2-7; size: .; D: TRBD1; V: TRBV6-5; CDR3: CASKTTGQAYEQYF; DNA: TGTGCCAGCAAAACTACGGGACAGGCCTACGAGCAGTACTTC
J: TRBJ2-3; size: .; D: TRBD1; V: TRBV6-5; CDR3: CASRSDRADTQYF; DNA: TGTGCCAGCAGGTCGGACAGGGCGGATACGCAGTATTTT
J: TRBJ2-2; size: .; D: TRBD1; V: TRBV7-2; CDR3: CASTPGTARVTGELFF; DNA: TGTGCCAGCACCCCCGGGACAGCAAGGGTCACCGGGGAGCTGTTTTTT
J: TRBJ1-5; size: once; D: .; V: TRBV7-9; CDR3: CASSFHEQPQHF; DNA: TGTGCCAGCAGCTTCCATGAGCAGCCCCAGCATTTT
J: TRBJ2-1; size: .; D: TRBD1; V: TRBV28; CDR3: CASSLMGQGIVDEQFF; DNA: TGTGCCAGCAGTTTAATGGGACAGGGGATAGTCGATGAGCAGTTCTTC
J: TRBJ1-6; size: .; D: .; V: TRBV9; CDR3: CASSLAGSSYNSPLHF; DNA: TGTGCCAGCAGCCTAGCCGGGAGTTCCTATAATTCACCCCTCCACTTT
J: TRBJ1-5; size: .; D: .; V: TRBV4-1; CDR3: CASSPEDSQPQHF; DNA: TGCGCCAGCAGCCCCGAGGACAGTCAGCCCCAGCATTTT
J: TRBJ1-4; size: .; D: TRBD1; V: TRBV25-1; CDR3: CASSEDRVSYEKLFF; DNA: TGTGCCAGCAGTGAAGACAGGGTGTCTTATGAAAAACTGTTTTTT
J: TRBJ2-3; size: .; D: TRBD2; V: TRBV19; CDR3: CASSRLAGGQVRSDTQYF; DNA: TGTGCCAGTTCGCGACTAGCGGGGGGGCAAGTTCGCTCAGATACGCAGTATTTT
J: TRBJ2-7; size: .; D: .; V: TRBV29-1; CDR3: CSVSGEFSYEQYF; DNA: TGCAGCGTTAGTGGTGAGTTCTCCTACGAGCAGTACTTC
J: TRBJ1-1; size: few; D: .; V: TRBV6-5; CDR3: CASRQKGGVNTEAFF; DNA: TGTGCCAGCAGACAAAAAGGGGGGGTGAACACTGAAGCTTTCTTT
J: TRBJ2-5; size: .; D: TRBD2; V: TRBV9; CDR3: CASSVNSGEETQYF; DNA: TGTGCCAGCAGCGTGAATAGCGGGGAAGAGACCCAGTACTTC
J: TRBJ2-3; size: .; D: TRBD1; V: TRBV6-2/TRBV6-3; CDR3: CASSQPGTVGTDTQYF; DNA: TGTGCCAGCAGTCAACCAGGGACAGTCGGGACAGATACGCAGTATTTT
J: TRBJ1-6; size: .; D: .; V: TRBV10-1; CDR3: CASSDYREGNSPLHF; DNA: TGCGCCAGCAGTGATTACAGGGAGGGGAATTCACCCCTCCACTTT
J: TRBJ2-1; size: .; D: TRBD2; V: TRBV19; CDR3: CASRTLRSGGGAHEQFF; DNA: TGTGCCAGTAGGACTCTTCGAAGCGGGGGGGGTGCCCATGAGCAGTTCTTC
J: TRBJ2-1; size: .; D: .; V: TRBV12-3/TRBV12-4; CDR3: CASTLGRVGQFF; DNA: TGTGCCAGCACCCTGGGTCGGGTGGGGCAGTTCTTC
J: TRBJ1-5; size: .; D: TRBD1; V: TRBV18; CDR3: CASSPGSTGASNQPQHF; DNA: TGTGCCAGCTCACCAGGGTCGACAGGGGCTAGCAATCAGCCCCAGCATTTT
J: TRBJ2-3; size: .; D: .; V: TRBV27; CDR3: CASTQGTSPDTQYF; DNA: TGTGCCAGCACCCAAGGGACTTCGCCAGATACGCAGTATTTT
J: TRBJ1-2; size: .; D: .; V: TRBV7-9; CDR3: CASSPGGYGYTF; DNA: TGTGCCAGCAGTCCCGGGGGGTATGGCTACACCTTC
J: TRBJ1-1; size: .; D: .; V: TRBV5-1; CDR3: CASSLFPKGDTEAFF; DNA: TGCGCCAGCAGCTTGTTTCCGAAAGGGGACACTGAAGCTTTCTTT
J: TRBJ1-1; size: .; D: .; V: TRBV6-2/TRBV6-3; CDR3: CASSSRGAEAFF; DNA: TGTGCCAGCAGTTCCCGCGGGGCTGAAGCTTTCTTT
J: TRBJ1-5; size: .; D: TRBD1; V: TRBV6-5; CDR3: CASSKDRGSNQPQHF; DNA: TGTGCCAGCAGCAAGGACAGGGGAAGCAATCAGCCCCAGCATTTT
J: TRBJ1-4; size: .; D: TRBD1; V: TRBV7-8; CDR3: CASSRRDREATNEKLFF; DNA: TGTGCCAGCAGCCGCCGGGACAGAGAGGCAACTAATGAAAAACTGTTTTTT
J: TRBJ1-2; size: .; D: .; V: TRBV5-5; CDR3: CASSLDLLGYTF; DNA: TGTGCCAGCAGCTTGGATCTTTTAGGCTACACCTTC
J: TRBJ1-1; size: .; D: .; V: TRBV19; CDR3: CASSIIPTANTEAFF; DNA: TGTGCCAGTAGTATTATTCCGACAGCGAACACTGAAGCTTTCTTT
J: TRBJ2-7; size: .; D: .; V: TRBV6-4; CDR3: CASSDCRGVGAYEQYF; DNA: TGTGCCAGCAGTGACTGTCGCGGGGTGGGGGCCTACGAGCAGTACTTC
J: TRBJ1-2; size: .; D: .; V: TRBV2; CDR3: CASSDNVGSGGGYTF; DNA: TGTGCCAGCAGTGATAATGTGGGGAGCGGGGGTGGCTACACCTTC
J: TRBJ1-6; size: .; D: .; V: TRBV5-5; CDR3: CASSFRETSYNSPLHF; DNA: TGTGCCAGCAGCTTTCGGGAAACCTCCTATAATTCACCCCTCCACTTT
J: TRBJ1-1; size: .; D: TRBD1; V: TRBV19; CDR3: CASTTGTGVVVTEAFF; DNA: TGTGCCAGTACCACCGGGACAGGGGTGGTAGTCACTGAAGCTTTCTTT
J: TRBJ2-2; size: .; D: TRBD2; V: TRBV4-3; CDR3: CASSQRTSGVNTGELFF; DNA: TGCGCCAGCAGCCAACGAACTAGCGGGGTGAACACCGGGGAGCTGTTTTTT
J: TRBJ1-6; size: .; D: TRBD1; V: TRBV27; CDR3: CASSLRSAGTGGRPLHF; DNA: TGTGCCAGTTCACTCCGTTCTGCCGGGACAGGGGGCCGCCCCCTCCACTTT
J: TRBJ2-5; size: .; D: TRBD1; V: TRBV5-4; CDR3: CASSLGGQGWETQYF; DNA: TGTGCCAGCAGCTTGGGCGGACAGGGGTGGGAGACCCAGTACTTC
J: TRBJ1-1; size: .; D: .; V: TRBV5-6; CDR3: CASSLALAGTEAFF; DNA: TGTGCCAGCAGCTTGGCCCTGGCAGGCACTGAAGCTTTCTTT